This T cell receptor beta chain is drawn from a study of T cell changes during pregnancy in multiple sclerosis. The CDR3 consists of 16 residues. The germline V gene has CDR1 MGHRA and CDR2 YSYEKL. V lost 2 bases and J 2 bases, leaving 13 bases between the germline ends. Clones were read by immunoSEQ multiplex PCR, and TCRdb kept only the in-frame ones, dropping some. The data hold 50,000 to 70,000 clones, with 92% observed a single time. This chain joins TRBV4-1 and TRBJ2-1, with D perhaps matching TRBD1 (5 bases). The specimen was peripheral blood, collected in the first trimester of pregnancy. The sequence was collected from a female donor with multiple sclerosis, enrolled in a pregnancy study. The CDR3 region is CASSQLDILAYNEQFF. DNA for the CDR3: TGCGCCAGCAGCCAATTGGACATCCTAGCCTACAATGAGCAGTTCTTC.